Below, 11 T cell receptor beta chains from the same sample are listed, as sequenced in a study of blood T cell repertoires in COVID-19. The repertoire was sequenced with immunoSEQ multiplex PCR; TCRdb's copy has only in-frame clones and lacks some. The sample lists hundreds of thousands of clones; 83% were seen once. Sequenced sample: PBMCs or T cells enriched from blood (not recorded which). These receptors were collected from a woman aged 50 to 60 who had been exposed to COVID-19.

This clone was counted between two and nine times. The V gene is TRBV5-8, the J gene TRBJ2-5; 11 bases map to TRBD2. This CDR3 region has 16 residues. Germline V gene sequence: CDR1 SGHTS, CDR2 YDEGEE. Trimming removed 0 bases from V and 5 bases from J; junction bases left unmatched: 6. CDR3 in DNA: TGTGCCAGCAGCTTGGGGGCGACTAGCGGGGCTGAGACCCAGTACTTC. It translates to CASSLGATSGAETQYF.

V gene TRBV29-1 combines with J gene TRBJ1-1; the D gene is possibly TRBD1 (5 bases). This CDR3 contains 12 residues. The germline gives CDR1 SQVTM, CDR2 ANQGSEA. Trimming took 3 bases from V and 7 from J, leaving 12 bases between them. CDR3 coding DNA: TGCAGCGTTGACCTCCGGGGGATTGAAGCTTTCTTT. The encoded protein is CSVDLRGIEAFF.

V and J are TRBV7-6 and TRBJ2-3; 15 positions agree with TRBD2. CDR1 is SGHVS and CDR2 is FNYEAQ in the germline V gene. The V and J ends lost 5 bases and 2 bases, in that order; junction bases with no gene match: 8. The CDR3 sequence is 18 residues long. CDR3 nucleotides: TGTGCCAGCAGCCGGACTAGCGGGGGGGTTCTAATCACAGATACGCAGTATTTT. Protein: CASSRTSGGVLITDTQYF.

The genes are TRBV3-1 (or the pseudogene TRBV3-2) and TRBJ2-5, with 9 bases identical to TRBD2. The CDR3 totals 18 residues. The V segment lost 1 base and the J segment 5 bases; nucleotides outside the gene matches: 14. Germline V gene data show CDR1 as LGHDT and CDR2 as YNNKEL (reference sequence). This CDR3 is CASSQVRRGGEVGETQYF. The CDR3 nucleotides are TGTGCCAGCAGCCAAGTACGGCGGGGGGGGGAGGTCGGCGAGACCCAGTACTTC.

The chain uses TRBV15 and TRBJ1-1, with 11 bases that match TRBD1. Germline trimming cut 4 bases from V and 6 bases from J; bases unmatched to any gene: 4. This CDR3 comprises 14 residues. CDR1 LNHNV and CDR2 YYDKDF come from the germline V gene (reference sequence). CDR3 in DNA: TGTGCCACCAGCACCGGACAGGGGGCGGCTGAAGCTTTCTTT. Encoded protein: CATSTGQGAAEAFF.

Worth noting for this clone: Germline and junction disagree at one end, which may indicate a read error. The rearrangement uses TRBV11-2 and TRBJ1-1; 8 bases line up with TRBD1. The length of the CDR3 is 13 residues. Germline lookup yields CDR1 SGHAT and CDR2 FQNNGV. The CDR3 reads CASSVGTGGLQGF. CDR3 nucleotide sequence: TGTGCCAGCAGCGTCGGGACAGGAGGCCTCCAAGGGTTT.

The chain combines TRBV7-2 with TRBJ2-6, with 8 bases identical to TRBD1. CDR3 size: 17 residues. V shed 5 bases and J 4 bases; nucleotides not matched to a gene: 10. Germline V gene lookup returns CDR1 SGHTA and CDR2 FQGNSA. The CDR3 nucleotides read TGTGCCAGCAGCAAAGGGACAGGACTTTCCGGGGCCAACGTCCTGACTTTC. Amino acids: CASSKGTGLSGANVLTF. The complete variable domain, with remaining parts taken from reference TRBV7-2 and TRBJ2-6, reads GAGVSQSPSNKVTEKGKDVELRCDPISGHTALYWYRQSLGQGLEFLIYFQGNSAPDKSGLPSDRFSAERTGGSVSTLTIQRTQQEDSAVYLCASSKGTGLSGANVLTFGAGSRLTVL.

This clone was counted only a few times. The gene calls are TRBV20-1 and TRBJ1-5; D gene ambiguous. Germline-derived CDR1 and CDR2 are DFQATT and SNEGSKA (reference sequence). V lost 3 bases, J lost 8 bases, and 20 bases lay in between. The CDR3 sequence is 15 residues long. For the CDR3, the DNA is TGCAGTGCTAGTATCCGGGGATCGAGTTTTGAGCCCCAGCATTTT. Amino acids: CSASIRGSSFEPQHF.

V gene TRBV7-8 combines with J gene TRBJ1-5; no definite D call. CDR1 and CDR2 from the germline V gene are SGHVS and FQNEAQ. Deletions cut 2 bases from V and 1 base from J, with 6 bases between. The length of the CDR3 is 14 residues. Here the CDR3 reads CASSLRESNQPQHF. The CDR3 bases are TGTGCCAGCAGCTTAAGAGAGAGCAATCAGCCCCAGCATTTT.

This clone was found once. The genes are TRBV7-8 and TRBJ1-1; 9 bases are a match to TRBD1. Germline-derived CDR1 and CDR2 are SGHVS and FQNEAQ. The CDR3 contains 16 residues. The J segment lost 0 bases and the V segment lost 7 bases, leaving 9 bases of the junction unmatched. The CDR3 protein is CASTGTGRGMNTEAFF. The CDR3, as DNA: TGTGCCAGCACCGGGACAGGGCGAGGCATGAACACTGAAGCTTTCTTT.

As regards this clone: A much more abundant neighbour one base away suggests this may be a read error. In the same sample, other DNA sequences code for this CDR3. The genes are TRBV15 and TRBJ1-5; possibly TRBD1 for D (5 bases). The V gene's germline CDR1 is LNHNV and CDR2 YYDKDF (reference sequence). The CDR3 has 13 residues. Trimming left V 5 bases short and J 4 bases short, with 9 bases between. The CDR3 sequence: CATSGGGNQPQHF. The DNA for the CDR3 is TGTGCCACCAGCGGGGGGGGGAATCAGCCCCAGCATTTT.